The table lists the clone carrying this T cell receptor (beta chain) with a few counts. The data originate from a study of blood T cell repertoires in COVID-19. Background on the study: Samples representing acute and convalescent COVID-19 were sourced from the United States, Italy and Spain. PBMCs, B-cell-depleted T cells, or T cells provided the cDNA or gDNA that made up the material.

This CDR3 spans 15 amino acids. Per germline, CDR1 GTSNPN and CDR2 SVGIG (reference sequence). Trimming pared 4 bases from V and 1 base from J, leaving 16 bases between. As handled by the study authors: Nucleated cell counts were estimated from reference gene primer amplification. The protocol was immunoSEQ multiplex PCR, while the TCRdb copy is restricted to in-frame clones and leaves out a portion. The V and J calls and clone size come from that table; D and trimming were worked out from the DNA. This table holds about 150,000 clones, approximately 80% found once. Sequencing input: peripheral blood. The receptor's source is a woman aged 50 to 65 in a cohort sampled during active or convalescent COVID-19. This chain uses TRBV30 with TRBJ1-1, with D hard to call. CDR3 DNA: TGTGCCTGGACACAAAAGTCCAATACGAACACTGAAGCTTTCTTT. Protein: CAWTQKSNTNTEAFF.